The subject of this entry is one T cell receptor beta chain. The antigen is undetermined. RNA transcripts were the template, and TCR beta CDR3 regions were amplified from them. The authors performed first-round RT-PCR with HTBI primers and then a second-round multiplex PCR. TCRdb re-derived calls from the multiplex PCR reads in MiXCR, one entry per CDR3 protein. The sample has hundreds of thousands of distinct CDR3 sequences; about 40% are singletons. This entry is derived from a study of Graves' ophthalmopathy and Graves' hyperthyroidism. The V gene end was trimmed by 6 bases and the J gene end by 2 bases; junction bases not matched to a gene: 3. CDR3 length: 13 amino acids. Germline CDR1 SQVTM, CDR2 ANQGSEA. General observations from the study: Prediction of ophthalmopathy progression reached around 70% sensitivity and approximately 74% specificity.

The PBMC fraction was derived from around 9.4 ml of fresh peripheral blood. The clonotype originates from an adult man with Graves' ophthalmopathy. The gene calls are TRBV29-1 and TRBJ1-2, with TRBD1 identical over 10 bases. Specimen: peripheral blood. Written as DNA, the CDR3 is TGCAGCGTCGGACAGGGGGTCAACTATGGCTACACCTTC. Protein: CSVGQGVNYGYTF.